This entry describes one T cell receptor (beta chain). The data stem from a study of shared T cell receptors in the human thymus. The length of the CDR3 is 15 residues. The ends lost 6 bases at V and 6 bases at J; junction bases unmatched: 11. Germline V lookup: CDR1 MNHNS, CDR2 SASEGT. Sequencing was performed with immunoSEQ multiplex PCR; in TCRdb, only in-frame clones are kept and a portion is missing. The data show some 720,000 clones, approximately 87% seen once. These data are also associated with another study on human thymus T cells. That paper adds: Congenital heart defects were the reason for the corrective surgery that the donors, healthy Finnish infants, were having. It was from resections taken during corrective heart surgery that the thymus tissue came. Related research described strongly overlapping thymic repertoires in unrelated people.

The TCR originated in a boy less than two years old with a congenital heart defect. The sequenced sample consisted of thymocytes. The rearrangement joins TRBV6-1 to TRBJ1-2, with 9 nucleotides matching TRBD1. CDR3 in amino acids: CASRATGGDGHGYTF. The CDR3 region has the DNA TGTGCCAGCAGGGCAACAGGGGGCGACGGACATGGCTACACCTTC.